This T cell receptor beta chain was recorded in a study of T cell responses to AZD1222 COVID-19 vaccine. CDR3 length equals 15 residues. The germline V gene encodes CDR1 SGHAT and CDR2 FQNNGV. V was clipped by 3 bases and J by 3 bases, with 12 bases between them. Second-dose timings of about 4 or about 12 weeks were pooled. About this clone: Its antigen is undetermined.

General observations from the study: In all cases, repertoires were sampled only after the peak T cell response. Along spike, vaccine-associated CD4 TCRs were found throughout, with dominance at 160-218 and 743-854.

Generated by immunoSEQ multiplex PCR, the TCRdb table keeps only in-frame clones and is missing some. The sample has over 100,000 clones; 80% to 90% are singletons. Sequenced material: peripheral blood, taken 28 days after the second AZD1222 dose. This sequence was found in an adult who received the AZD1222 COVID-19 vaccine. The V gene is TRBV11-2, the J gene TRBJ2-4; the D is unclear. The CDR3 protein is CASSFSDGIKNIQYF. The DNA for the CDR3 is TGTGCCAGCAGCTTTTCGGACGGAATCAAAAACATTCAGTACTTC.